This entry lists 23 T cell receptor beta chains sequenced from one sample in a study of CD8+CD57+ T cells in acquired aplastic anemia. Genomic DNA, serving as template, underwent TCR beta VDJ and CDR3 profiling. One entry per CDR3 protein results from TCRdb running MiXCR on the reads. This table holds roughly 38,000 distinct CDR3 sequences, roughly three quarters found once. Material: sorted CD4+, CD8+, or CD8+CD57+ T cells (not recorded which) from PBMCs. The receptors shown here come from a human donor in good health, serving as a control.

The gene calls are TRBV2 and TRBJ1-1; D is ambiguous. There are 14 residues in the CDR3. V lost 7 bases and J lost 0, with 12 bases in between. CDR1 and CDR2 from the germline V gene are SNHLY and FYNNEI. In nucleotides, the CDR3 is TGTGCCAGCAAAAAAGGGCCAATGAACACTGAAGCTTTCTTT. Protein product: CASKKGPMNTEAFF.

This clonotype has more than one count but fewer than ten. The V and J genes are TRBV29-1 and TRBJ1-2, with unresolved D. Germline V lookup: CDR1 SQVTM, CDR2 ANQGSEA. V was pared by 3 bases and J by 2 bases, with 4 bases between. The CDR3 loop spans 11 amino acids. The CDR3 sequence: CSVEDNYGYTF. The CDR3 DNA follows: TGCAGCGTTGAGGACAACTATGGCTACACCTTC.

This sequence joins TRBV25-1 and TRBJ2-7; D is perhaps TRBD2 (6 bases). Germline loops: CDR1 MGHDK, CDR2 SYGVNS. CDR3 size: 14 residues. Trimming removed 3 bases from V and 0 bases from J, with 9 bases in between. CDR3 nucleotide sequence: TGTGCCAGCAGTGAGACGGGGGTCTCCTACGAGCAGTACTTC. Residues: CASSETGVSYEQYF.

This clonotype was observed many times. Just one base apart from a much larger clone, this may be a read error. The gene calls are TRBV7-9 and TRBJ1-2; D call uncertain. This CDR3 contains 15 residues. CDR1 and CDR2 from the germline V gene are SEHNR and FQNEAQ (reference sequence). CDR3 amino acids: CASSGYQTQNCGYTF. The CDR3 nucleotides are TGTGCCAGCAGCGGATACCAGACACAAAACTGTGGCTACACCTTC.

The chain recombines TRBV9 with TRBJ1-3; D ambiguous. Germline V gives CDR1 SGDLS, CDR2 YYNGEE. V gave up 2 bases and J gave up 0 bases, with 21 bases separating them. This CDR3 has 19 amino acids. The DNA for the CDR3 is TGTGCCAGCAGCGTCAGCCGGGTCAACAAGGAGGACTCTGGAAACACCATATATTTT. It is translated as CASSVSRVNKEDSGNTIYF.

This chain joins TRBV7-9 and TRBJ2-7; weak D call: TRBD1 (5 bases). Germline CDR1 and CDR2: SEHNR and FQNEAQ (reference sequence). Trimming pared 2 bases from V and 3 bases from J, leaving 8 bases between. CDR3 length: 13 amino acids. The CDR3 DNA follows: TGTGCCAGCAGCTTAAGAGGACACTACGAGCAGTACTTC. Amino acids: CASSLRGHYEQYF.

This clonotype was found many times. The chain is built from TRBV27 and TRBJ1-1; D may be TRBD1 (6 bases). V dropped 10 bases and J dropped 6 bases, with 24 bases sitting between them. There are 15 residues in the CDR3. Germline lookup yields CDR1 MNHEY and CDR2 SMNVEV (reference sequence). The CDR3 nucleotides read TGTGCCACCGCCTTAGGGGGGGGCCAGGGCGCTGAAGCTTTCTTT. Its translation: CATALGGGQGAEAFF.

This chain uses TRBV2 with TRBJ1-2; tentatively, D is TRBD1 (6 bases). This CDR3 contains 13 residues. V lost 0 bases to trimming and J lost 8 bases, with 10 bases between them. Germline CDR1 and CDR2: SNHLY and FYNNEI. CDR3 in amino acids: CASSEARGEGYTF. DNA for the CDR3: TGTGCCAGCAGTGAAGCGAGGGGGGAGGGCTACACCTTC.

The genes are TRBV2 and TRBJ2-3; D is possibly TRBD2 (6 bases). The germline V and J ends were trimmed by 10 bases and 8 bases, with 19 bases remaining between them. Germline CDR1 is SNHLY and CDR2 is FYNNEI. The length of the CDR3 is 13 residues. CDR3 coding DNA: TGTGCCACATATGAATTAAGGGGAGGTACGCAGTATTTT. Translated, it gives CATYELRGGTQYF.

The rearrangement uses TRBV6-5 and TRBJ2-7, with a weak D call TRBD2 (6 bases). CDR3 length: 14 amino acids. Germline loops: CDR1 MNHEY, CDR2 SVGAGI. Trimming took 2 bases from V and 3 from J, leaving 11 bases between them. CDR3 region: CASSYPTRGYEQYF. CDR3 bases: TGTGCCAGCAGTTACCCAACGCGGGGCTACGAGCAGTACTTC.

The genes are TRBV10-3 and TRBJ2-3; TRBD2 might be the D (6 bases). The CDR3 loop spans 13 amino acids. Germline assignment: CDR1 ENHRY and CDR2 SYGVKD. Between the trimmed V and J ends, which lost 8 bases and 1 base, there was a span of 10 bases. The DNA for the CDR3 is TGTGCCATCTGGGGCGGGGGCACAGATACGCAGTATTTT. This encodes CAIWGGGTDTQYF.

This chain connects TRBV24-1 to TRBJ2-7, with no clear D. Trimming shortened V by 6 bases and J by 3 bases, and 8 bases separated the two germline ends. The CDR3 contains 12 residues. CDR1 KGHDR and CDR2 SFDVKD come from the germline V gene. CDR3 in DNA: TGTGCCACCAGTCGCCACGGCTACGAGCAGTACTTC. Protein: CATSRHGYEQYF.

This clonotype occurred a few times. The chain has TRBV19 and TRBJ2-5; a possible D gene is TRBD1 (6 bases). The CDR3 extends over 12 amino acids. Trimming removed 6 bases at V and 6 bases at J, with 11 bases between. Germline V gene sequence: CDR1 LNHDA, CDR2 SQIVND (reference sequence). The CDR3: CASRTGEKTQYF. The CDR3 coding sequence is TGTGCCAGTAGGACAGGCGAGAAGACCCAGTACTTC.

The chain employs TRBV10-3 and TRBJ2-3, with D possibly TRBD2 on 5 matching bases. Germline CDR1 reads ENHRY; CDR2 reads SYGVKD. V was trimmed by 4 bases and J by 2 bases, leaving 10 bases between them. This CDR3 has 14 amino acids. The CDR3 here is CAISAGRATDTQYF. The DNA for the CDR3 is TGTGCCATCAGTGCGGGAAGGGCCACAGATACGCAGTATTTT.

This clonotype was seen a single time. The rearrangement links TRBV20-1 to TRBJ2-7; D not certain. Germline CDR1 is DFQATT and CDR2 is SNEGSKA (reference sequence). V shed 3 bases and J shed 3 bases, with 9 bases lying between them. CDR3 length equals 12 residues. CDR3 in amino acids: CSASPGSYEQYF. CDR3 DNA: TGCAGTGCTAGCCCGGGCAGCTACGAGCAGTACTTC.

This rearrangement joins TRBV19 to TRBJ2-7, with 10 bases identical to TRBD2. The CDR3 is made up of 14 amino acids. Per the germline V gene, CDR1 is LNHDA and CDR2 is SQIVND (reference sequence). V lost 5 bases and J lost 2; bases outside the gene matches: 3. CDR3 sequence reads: CASSFTSGTYEQYF. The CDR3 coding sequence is TGTGCCAGTAGTTTCACTAGCGGGACCTACGAGCAGTACTTC.

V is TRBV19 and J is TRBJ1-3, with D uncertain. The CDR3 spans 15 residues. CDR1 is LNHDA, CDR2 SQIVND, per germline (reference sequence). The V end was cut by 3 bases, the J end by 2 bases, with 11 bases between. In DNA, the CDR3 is TGTGCCAGTAGTATTCAGGCCGACGCTGGAAACACCATATATTTT. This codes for CASSIQADAGNTIYF.

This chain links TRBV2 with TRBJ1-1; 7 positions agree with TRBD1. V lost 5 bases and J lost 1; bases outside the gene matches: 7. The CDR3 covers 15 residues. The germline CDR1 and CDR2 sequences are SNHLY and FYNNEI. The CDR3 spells CASSITGTANTEAFF. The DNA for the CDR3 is TGTGCCAGCAGTATAACCGGGACAGCGAACACTGAAGCTTTCTTT.

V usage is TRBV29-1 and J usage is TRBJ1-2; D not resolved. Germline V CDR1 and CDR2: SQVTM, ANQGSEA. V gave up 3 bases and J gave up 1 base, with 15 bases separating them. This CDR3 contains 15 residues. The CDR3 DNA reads TGCAGCGTTGATTTACGGCCCGACGGTAACTATGGCTACACCTTC. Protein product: CSVDLRPDGNYGYTF.

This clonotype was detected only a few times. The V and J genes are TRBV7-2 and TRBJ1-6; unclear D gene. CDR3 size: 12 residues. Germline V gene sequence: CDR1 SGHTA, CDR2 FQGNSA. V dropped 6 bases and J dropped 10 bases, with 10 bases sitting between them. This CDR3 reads CASSTGLSPLHF. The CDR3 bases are TGTGCCAGCAGTACCGGGCTCTCACCCCTCCACTTT.

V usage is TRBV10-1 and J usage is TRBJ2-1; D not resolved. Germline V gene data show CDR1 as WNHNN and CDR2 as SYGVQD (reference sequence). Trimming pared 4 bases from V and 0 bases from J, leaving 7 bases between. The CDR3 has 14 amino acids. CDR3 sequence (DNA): TGCGCCAGCAGTGCAACCAGCTCCTACAATGAGCAGTTCTTC. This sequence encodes CASSATSSYNEQFF.

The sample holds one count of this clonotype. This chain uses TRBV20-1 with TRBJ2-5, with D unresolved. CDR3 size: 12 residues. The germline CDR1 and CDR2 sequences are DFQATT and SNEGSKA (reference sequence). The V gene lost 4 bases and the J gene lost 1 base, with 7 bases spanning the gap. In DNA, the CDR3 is TGCAGTGCTACGCCAGGCCAAGAGACCCAGTACTTC. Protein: CSATPGQETQYF.

CDR3: CSANQGAGTEAFF. In nucleotides, the CDR3 is TGCAGCGCCAATCAGGGGGCAGGCACTGAAGCTTTCTTT. The V and J genes are TRBV29-1 and TRBJ1-1; 8 bases map to TRBD1. The CDR3 is 13 residues long. V lost 7 bases to trimming and J lost 4 bases; unmatched junction nucleotides: 8. CDR1 and CDR2 from the germline V gene are SQVTM and ANQGSEA.